This TCR beta chain is from a study of blood T cell repertoires in COVID-19. The V and J ends lost 4 bases and 6 bases, in that order; junction bases with no gene match: 12. The CDR3 spans 16 residues. Germline lookup yields CDR1 SGDLS and CDR2 YYNGEE. Measured with immunoSEQ multiplex PCR; TCRdb has only the in-frame clones, and not every one. The table lists around 46,000 clones, roughly four fifths of them singletons, with less than 9.5% in the top ten. The V call is TRBV9, the J call TRBJ2-2, with 7 bases aligning to TRBD1. The sequencing sample was made of peripheral blood. This sequence was found in a man in his forties or fifties with acute or convalescent COVID-19. CDR3 region: CASSQQGSNTAGELFF. CDR3 sequence (DNA): TGTGCCAGCAGCCAACAGGGGTCGAACACGGCCGGGGAGCTGTTTTTT. Using reference TRBV9 and TRBJ2-2 for the parts outside the CDR3, the full variable domain is DSGVTQTPKHLITATGQRVTLRCSPRSGDLSVYWYQQSLDQGLQFLIQYYNGEERAKGNILERFSAQQFPDLHSELNLSSLELGDSALYFCASSQQGSNTAGELFFGEGSRLTVL.